This entry features one TCR beta chain sequence. This table comes from immunoSEQ multiplex PCR, and its TCRdb copy is limited to in-frame clones, with some not included. Of some 39,000 clones listed, around 87% are singletons. This sample was included in a study of OX40 agonist ivuxolimab in advanced cancers. The germline gives CDR1 MRHNA, CDR2 SNTAGT. The V and J ends lost 6 bases and 6 bases respectively, with 17 bases between them. This CDR3 is 14 amino acids long. The clonotype was recovered from an adult with an advanced solid tumor such as melanoma, head and neck, liver or kidney cancer. The source was CD4+ or CD8+ T cells sorted from blood, collected in a trial of the OX40 agonist ivuxolimab. This chain uses TRBV6-4 with TRBJ1-2, with D perhaps TRBD1 (5 bases). The CDR3 loop is CASSADAGADGYTF. CDR3 in DNA: TGTGCCAGCAGCGCAGATGCTGGGGCAGATGGCTACACCTTC.